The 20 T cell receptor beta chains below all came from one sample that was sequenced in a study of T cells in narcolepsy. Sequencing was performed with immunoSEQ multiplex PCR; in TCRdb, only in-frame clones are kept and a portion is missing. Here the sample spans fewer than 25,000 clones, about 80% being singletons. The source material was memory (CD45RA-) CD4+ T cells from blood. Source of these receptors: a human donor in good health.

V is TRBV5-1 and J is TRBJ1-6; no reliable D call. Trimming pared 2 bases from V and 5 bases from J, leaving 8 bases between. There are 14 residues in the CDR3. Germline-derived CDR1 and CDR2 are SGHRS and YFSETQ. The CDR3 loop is CASSLKPNNSPLHF. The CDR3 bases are TGCGCCAGCAGCTTAAAGCCGAATAATTCACCCCTCCACTTT.

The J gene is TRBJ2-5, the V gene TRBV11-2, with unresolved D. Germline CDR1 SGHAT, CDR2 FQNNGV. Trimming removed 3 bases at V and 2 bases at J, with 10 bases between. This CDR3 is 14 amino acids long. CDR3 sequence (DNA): TGTGCCAGCAGCTTGGGAACTACTCAAGAGACCCAGTACTTC. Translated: CASSLGTTQETQYF.

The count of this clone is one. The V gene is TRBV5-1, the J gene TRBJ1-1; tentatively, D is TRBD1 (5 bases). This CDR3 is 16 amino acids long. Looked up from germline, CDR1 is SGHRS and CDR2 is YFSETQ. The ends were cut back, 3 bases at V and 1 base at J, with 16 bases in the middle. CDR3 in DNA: TGCGCCAGCAGCTCCCCTCGGGGCAGGGAGAACACTGAAGCTTTCTTT. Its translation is CASSSPRGRENTEAFF.

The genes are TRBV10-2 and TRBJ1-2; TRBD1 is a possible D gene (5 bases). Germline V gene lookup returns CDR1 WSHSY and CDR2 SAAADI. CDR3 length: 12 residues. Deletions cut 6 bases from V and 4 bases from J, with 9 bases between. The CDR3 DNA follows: TGCGCCAGCAGGAAAGACAGCTATGGCTACACCTTC. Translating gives CASRKDSYGYTF.

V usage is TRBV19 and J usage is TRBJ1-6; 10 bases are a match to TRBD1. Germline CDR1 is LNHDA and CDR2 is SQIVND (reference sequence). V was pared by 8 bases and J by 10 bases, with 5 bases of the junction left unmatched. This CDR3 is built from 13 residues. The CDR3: CASARDRGSPLHF. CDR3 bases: TGTGCCAGTGCCCGGGACAGGGGCTCACCCCTCCACTTT.

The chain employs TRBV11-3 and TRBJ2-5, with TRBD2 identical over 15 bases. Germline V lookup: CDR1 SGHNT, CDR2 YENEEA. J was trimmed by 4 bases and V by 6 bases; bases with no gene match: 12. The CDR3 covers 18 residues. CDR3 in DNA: TGTGCCAGCAGTCGCGGACTAGCGGGGGGGCCTTTGGGAGAGACCCAGTACTTC. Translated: CASSRGLAGGPLGETQYF.

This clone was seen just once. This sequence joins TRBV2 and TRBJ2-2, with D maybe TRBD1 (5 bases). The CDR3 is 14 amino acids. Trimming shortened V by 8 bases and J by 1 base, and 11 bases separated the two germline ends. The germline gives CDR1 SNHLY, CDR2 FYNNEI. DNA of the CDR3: TGTGCCAGCGTGGCAGGGATGAACACCGGGGAGCTGTTTTTT. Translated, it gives CASVAGMNTGELFF.

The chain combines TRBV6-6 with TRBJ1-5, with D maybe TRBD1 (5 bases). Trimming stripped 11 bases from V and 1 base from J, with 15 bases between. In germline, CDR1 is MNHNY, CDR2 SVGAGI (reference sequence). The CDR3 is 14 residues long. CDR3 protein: CAGSRGLSNQPQHF. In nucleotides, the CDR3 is TGTGCCGGTAGTAGGGGCTTGAGCAATCAGCCCCAGCATTTT.

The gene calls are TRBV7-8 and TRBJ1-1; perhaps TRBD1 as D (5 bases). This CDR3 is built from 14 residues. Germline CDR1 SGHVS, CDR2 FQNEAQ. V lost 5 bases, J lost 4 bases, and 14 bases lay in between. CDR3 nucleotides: TGTGCCAGCAGCGCCCAACGGGGGGGCACTGAAGCTTTCTTT. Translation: CASSAQRGGTEAFF.

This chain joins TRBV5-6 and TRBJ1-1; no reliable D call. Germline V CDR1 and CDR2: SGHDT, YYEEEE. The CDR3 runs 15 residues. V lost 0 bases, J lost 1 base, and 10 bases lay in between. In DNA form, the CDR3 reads TGTGCCAGCAGCTTGGGGGCGGGAGGGAACACTGAAGCTTTCTTT. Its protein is CASSLGAGGNTEAFF.

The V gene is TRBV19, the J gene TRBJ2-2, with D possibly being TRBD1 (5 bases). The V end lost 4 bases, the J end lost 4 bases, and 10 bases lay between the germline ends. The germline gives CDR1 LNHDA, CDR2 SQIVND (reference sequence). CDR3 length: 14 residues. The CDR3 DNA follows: TGTGCCAGTAGTACAGGGATGGGCACCGGGGAGCTGTTTTTT. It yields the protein CASSTGMGTGELFF. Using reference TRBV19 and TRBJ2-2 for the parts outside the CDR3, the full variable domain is DGGITQSPKYLFRKEGQNVTLSCEQNLNHDAMYWYRQDPGQGLRLIYYSQIVNDFQKGDIAEGYSVSREKKESFPLTVTSAQKNPTAFYLCASSTGMGTGELFFGEGSRLTVL.

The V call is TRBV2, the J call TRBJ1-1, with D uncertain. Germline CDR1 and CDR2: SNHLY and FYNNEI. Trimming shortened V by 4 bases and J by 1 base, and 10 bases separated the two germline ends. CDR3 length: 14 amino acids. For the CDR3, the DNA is TGTGCCAGCAGTGGCCAGGCGCGGAACACTGAAGCTTTCTTT. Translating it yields CASSGQARNTEAFF.

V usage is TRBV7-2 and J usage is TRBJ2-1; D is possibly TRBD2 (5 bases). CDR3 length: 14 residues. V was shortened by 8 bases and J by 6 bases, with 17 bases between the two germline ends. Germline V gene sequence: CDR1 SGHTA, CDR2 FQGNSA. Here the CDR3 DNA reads TGTGCCAGCGCCAGGCGGGCTGGGATCAATGAGCAGTTCTTC. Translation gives CASARRAGINEQFF.

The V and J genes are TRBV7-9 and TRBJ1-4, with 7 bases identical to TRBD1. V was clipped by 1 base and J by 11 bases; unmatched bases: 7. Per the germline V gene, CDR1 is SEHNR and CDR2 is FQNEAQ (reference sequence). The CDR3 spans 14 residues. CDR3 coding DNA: TGTGCCAGCAGCTTAGACAGGGGAGGTGGGAAACTGTTTTTT. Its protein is CASSLDRGGGKLFF.

CDR3 region: CASSPGTANTEAFF. In DNA form, the CDR3 reads TGCGCCAGCAGCCCGGGGACTGCAAACACTGAAGCTTTCTTT. V usage is TRBV4-3 and J usage is TRBJ1-1; D may be TRBD1 (5 bases). Germline assignment: CDR1 LGHNA and CDR2 YSLEER. This CDR3 has 14 residues. V shed 4 bases and J shed 2 bases, with 11 bases lying between them.

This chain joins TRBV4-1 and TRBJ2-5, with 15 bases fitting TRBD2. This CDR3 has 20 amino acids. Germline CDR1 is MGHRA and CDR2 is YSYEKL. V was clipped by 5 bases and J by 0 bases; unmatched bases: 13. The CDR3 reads CASSNNQGLAGGPDQETQYF. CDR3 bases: TGCGCCAGCAGCAACAATCAGGGACTAGCGGGGGGACCGGACCAAGAGACCCAGTACTTC.

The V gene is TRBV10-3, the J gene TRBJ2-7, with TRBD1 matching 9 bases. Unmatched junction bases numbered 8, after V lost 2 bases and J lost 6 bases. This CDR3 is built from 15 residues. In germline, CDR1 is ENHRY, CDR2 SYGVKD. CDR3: CAISEGQGSFAEQYF. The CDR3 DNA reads TGTGCCATCAGTGAGGGACAGGGGAGTTTTGCCGAGCAGTACTTC.

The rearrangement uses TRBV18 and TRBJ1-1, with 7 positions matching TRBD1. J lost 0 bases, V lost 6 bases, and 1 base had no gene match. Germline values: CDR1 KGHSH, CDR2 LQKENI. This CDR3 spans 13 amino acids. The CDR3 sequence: CASSTGMNTEAFF. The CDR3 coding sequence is TGTGCCAGCTCGACAGGGATGAACACTGAAGCTTTCTTT.

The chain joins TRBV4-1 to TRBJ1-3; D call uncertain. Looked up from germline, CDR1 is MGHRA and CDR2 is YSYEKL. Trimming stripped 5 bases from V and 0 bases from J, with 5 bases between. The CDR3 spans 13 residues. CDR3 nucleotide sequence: TGCGCCAGCAGCGATTACTCTGGAAACACCATATATTTT. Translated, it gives CASSDYSGNTIYF.

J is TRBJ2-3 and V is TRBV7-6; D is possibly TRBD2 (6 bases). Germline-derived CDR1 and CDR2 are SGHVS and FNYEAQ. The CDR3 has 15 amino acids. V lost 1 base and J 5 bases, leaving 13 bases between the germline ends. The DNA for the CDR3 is TGTGCCAGCAGCTTAGGCGGGACGGGGAAAGATACGCAGTATTTT. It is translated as CASSLGGTGKDTQYF. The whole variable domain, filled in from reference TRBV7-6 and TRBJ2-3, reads GAGVSQSPRYKVTKRGQDVALRCDPISGHVSLYWYRQALGQGPEFLTYFNYEAQQDKSGLPNDRFSAERPEGSISTLTIQRTEQRDSAMYRCASSLGGTGKDTQYFGPGTRLTVL.